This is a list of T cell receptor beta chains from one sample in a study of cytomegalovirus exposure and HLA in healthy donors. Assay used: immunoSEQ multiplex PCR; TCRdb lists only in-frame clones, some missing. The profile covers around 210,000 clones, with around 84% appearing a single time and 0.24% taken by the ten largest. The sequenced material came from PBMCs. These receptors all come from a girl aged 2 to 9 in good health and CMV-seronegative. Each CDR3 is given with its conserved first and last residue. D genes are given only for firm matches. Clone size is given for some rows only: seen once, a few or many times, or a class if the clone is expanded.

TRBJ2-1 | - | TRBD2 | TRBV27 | TGTGCCAGCAGTTCGGGACTAGCGGGATACAATGAGCAGTTCTTC | CASSSGLAGYNEQFF
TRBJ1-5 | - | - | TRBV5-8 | TGTGCCAGCAGCTCGTCGCCCCAGCATTTT | CASSSSPQHF
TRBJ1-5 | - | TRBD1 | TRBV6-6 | TGTGCCAGCAGACAGGGGGATCAGCCCCAGCATTTT | CASRQGDQPQHF
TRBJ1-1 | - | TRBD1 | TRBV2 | TGTGCCAGCCAATGGACAGGGGGGAGAACTGAAGCTTTCTTT | CASQWTGGRTEAFF
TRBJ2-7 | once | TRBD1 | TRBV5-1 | TGCGCCAGCGGACAGGGATACTCCTACGAGCAGTACTTC | CASGQGYSYEQYF
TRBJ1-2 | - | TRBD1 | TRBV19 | TGTGCCAGTAGTACGGGGGACAGCCGATATGGCTACACCTTC | CASSTGDSRYGYTF
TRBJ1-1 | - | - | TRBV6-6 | TGTGCCAGCAGTTTCTCAGGACAAGGGACTGAAGCTTTCTTT | CASSFSGQGTEAFF
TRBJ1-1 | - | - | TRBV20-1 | TGCAGTGCTAGAGTAGACACTGAAGCTTTCTTT | CSARVDTEAFF
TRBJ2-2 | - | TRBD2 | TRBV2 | TGTGCCAGCAGGACTAGCGGGACAGGCGGGGAGCTGTTTTTT | CASRTSGTGGELFF
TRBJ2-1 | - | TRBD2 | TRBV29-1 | TGCAGCGTAGCTAGCGGGAGCTCCTACAATGAGCAGTTCTTC | CSVASGSSYNEQFF
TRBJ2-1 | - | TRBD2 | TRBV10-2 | TGCGCCAGCGATTCCGGGACTAATTACAATGAGCAGTTCTTC | CASDSGTNYNEQFF
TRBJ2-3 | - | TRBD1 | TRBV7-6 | TGTGCCAGCAGCTTAGCTGGGACAGGGATAGATACGCAGTATTTT | CASSLAGTGIDTQYF
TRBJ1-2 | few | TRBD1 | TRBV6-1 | TGTGCCAGCAGCCCCACAGGACAGGGCAGCTATGGCTACACCTTC | CASSPTGQGSYGYTF
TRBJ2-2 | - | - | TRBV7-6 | TGTGCCAGCAGCCCCGGGGACTCCAGGGGGACCGGGGAGCTGTTTTTT | CASSPGDSRGTGELFF
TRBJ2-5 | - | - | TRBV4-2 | TGTGCCAGCAGCCAAGGGATCCGGGGGAACCCCCAGACCCAGTACTTC | CASSQGIRGNPQTQYF
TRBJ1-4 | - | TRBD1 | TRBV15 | TGTGCCACTGAAGAAGGGGGCGCCGCGGAAAAACTGTTTTTT | CATEEGGAAEKLFF
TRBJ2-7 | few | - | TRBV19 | TGTGCCAGTAGTATTGACCACAGCTCCTACGAGCAGTACTTC | CASSIDHSSYEQYF
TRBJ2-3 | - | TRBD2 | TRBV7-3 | TGTGCCAGCAGCTTTTACGGGGGGAATACAGATACGCAGTATTTT | CASSFYGGNTDTQYF
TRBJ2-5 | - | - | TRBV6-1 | TGTGCCAGCAGTGGACTTGAATATTACCAAGAGACCCAGTACTTC | CASSGLEYYQETQYF
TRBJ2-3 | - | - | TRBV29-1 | TGCAGCGTTGACGCCAGGGCGTTGACATATACGCAGTATTTT | CSVDARALTYTQYF
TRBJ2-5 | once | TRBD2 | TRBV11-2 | TGTGCCAGCAGCTTAGATCGGCTAGCGGGAGGAGAGACCCAGTACTTC | CASSLDRLAGGETQYF
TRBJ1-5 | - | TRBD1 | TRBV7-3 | TGTGCCAGCAGCCTTGGACAGGGTCAGCCCCAGCATTTT | CASSLGQGQPQHF
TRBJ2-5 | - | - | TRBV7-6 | TGTGCCAGCAGCTTAGTTGGAGGCCCGGAGACCCAGTACTTC | CASSLVGGPETQYF
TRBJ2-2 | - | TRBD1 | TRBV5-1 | TGCGCCAGCAGCCGCGACAGGGAGAACGGGGAGCTGTTTTTT | CASSRDRENGELFF
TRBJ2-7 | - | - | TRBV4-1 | TGCGCCAGCAGCCCAAGTTCGAATAGGCAGCGGTACTCCTACGAGCAGTACTTC | CASSPSSNRQRYSYEQYF
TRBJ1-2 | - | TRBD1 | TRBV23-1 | TGCGCCAGCAGTCAATCCGGGACAGGCTCCTATGGCTACACCTTC | CASSQSGTGSYGYTF
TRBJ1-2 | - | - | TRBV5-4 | TGTGCCAGCAGCTTGGGTACAGGGAGAAACTATGGCTACACCTTC | CASSLGTGRNYGYTF
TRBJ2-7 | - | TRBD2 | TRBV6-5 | TGTGCCAGCAGTTACTCGATGGGACTAGCCTACGAGCAGTACTTC | CASSYSMGLAYEQYF
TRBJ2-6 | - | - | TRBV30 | TGTGCCTCTACAGGCATCTCTGGGGCCAACGTCCTGACTTTC | CASTGISGANVLTF
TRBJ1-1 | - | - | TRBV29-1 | TGCAGCGTTGGTCTGGGGAGGCGGGTGAACACTGAAGCTTTCTTT | CSVGLGRRVNTEAFF
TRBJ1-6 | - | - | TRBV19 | TGTGCCAGTAGTATTTTGGCAGATCCTAATTCACCCCTCCACTTT | CASSILADPNSPLHF
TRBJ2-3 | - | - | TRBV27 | TGTGCCAGCAGTTTAGCAAGACAGGATACGCAGTATTTT | CASSLARQDTQYF
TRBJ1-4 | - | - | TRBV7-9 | TGTTCCACCCACAGGGCAACTAATGAAAAACTGTTTTTT | CSTHRATNEKLFF
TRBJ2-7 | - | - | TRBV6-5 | TGTGCCAGCCGCCGGACAGTCTCCTACGAGCAGTACTTC | CASRRTVSYEQYF
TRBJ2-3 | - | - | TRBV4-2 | TGTGCCAGCAGCCAAGGTAGTACAGATACGCAGTATTTT | CASSQGSTDTQYF
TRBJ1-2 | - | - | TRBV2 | TGTGCCAGCACCAGGGAAGCCTATGGCTACACCTTC | CASTREAYGYTF
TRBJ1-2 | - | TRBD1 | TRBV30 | TGTGCCTGGAGTGCCGGGACAGGTTATGGCTACACCTTC | CAWSAGTGYGYTF
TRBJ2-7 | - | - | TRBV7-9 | TGTGCCAGCAGCCCCTTGGACTACCCCAACGAGCAGTACTTC | CASSPLDYPNEQYF
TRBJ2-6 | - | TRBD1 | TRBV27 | TGTGCCAGCAGTTCGACAGGGTTACCTGAGGCCAACGTCCTGACTTTC | CASSSTGLPEANVLTF
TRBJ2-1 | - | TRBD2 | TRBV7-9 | TGTGCCAGCAGCTCATCCGGGACTACCAATGAGCAGTTCTTC | CASSSSGTTNEQFF
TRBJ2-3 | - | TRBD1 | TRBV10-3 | TGTGCCCTCGGACAGGGTGTGGTAGATACGCAGTATTTT | CALGQGVVDTQYF
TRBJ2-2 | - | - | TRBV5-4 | TGTGCCAGCAGCTTGGGCGGGGGCAGGGGAACCGGGGAGCTGTTTTTT | CASSLGGGRGTGELFF
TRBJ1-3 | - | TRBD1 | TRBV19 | TGTGCCAGTAGGACCGGGACAGTCTCTGGAAACACCATATATTTT | CASRTGTVSGNTIYF
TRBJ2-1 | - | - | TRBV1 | TGCACCAGCAGCCTACCCGGGACTAGCGCGTACAATGAGCAGTTCTTC | CTSSLPGTSAYNEQFF
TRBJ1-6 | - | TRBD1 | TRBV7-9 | TGTGCCAGCGGAGAGCGACAGGGGCAAGGTTCACCCCTCCACTTT | CASGERQGQGSPLHF
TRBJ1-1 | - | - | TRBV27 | TGTGCCAGCAGTACCTGGGTTGGGCCCGAAGCTTTCTTT | CASSTWVGPEAFF
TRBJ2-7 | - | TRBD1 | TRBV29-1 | TGCAGCGTCGGGGGACCGGGACAGGGAACCTACGAGCAGTACTTC | CSVGGPGQGTYEQYF
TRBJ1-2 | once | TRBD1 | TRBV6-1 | TGTGCCAGCAGGGAGGGGGCGCAAATTGATGGCTACACCTTC | CASREGAQIDGYTF
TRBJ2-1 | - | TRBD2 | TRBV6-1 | TGTGCCAGCAGTGGACCTAGCGGGGGAGTACGCGCCTACAATGAGCAGTTCTTC | CASSGPSGGVRAYNEQFF
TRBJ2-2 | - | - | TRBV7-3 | TGTGCCAGCAGTAAAACGGGGAGTAACACCGGGGAGCTGTTTTTT | CASSKTGSNTGELFF
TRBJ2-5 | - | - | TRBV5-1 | TGCGCCAGCAGCGTAGGGGCAGGATACCATGAAGAGACCCAGTACTTC | CASSVGAGYHEETQYF
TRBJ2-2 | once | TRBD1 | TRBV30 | TGTGCCTGGAGGACAGGGGGCACCGGGGAGCTGTTTTTT | CAWRTGGTGELFF
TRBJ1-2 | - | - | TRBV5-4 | TGTGCCAGCAGCCTAGGGCAGGGTTTCTATGGCTACACCTTC | CASSLGQGFYGYTF